This TCR beta chain was documented in a study of T cell repertoires in cytomegalovirus infection. Study results and caveats: Cumulated frequencies of public TCR beta families served to identify carriers of CMV plus the relevant HLA.

Each CDR3 protein gets one entry after TCRdb re-called the reads with MiXCR. The sample carries approximately 990,000 distinct CDR3 sequences, around 30% recorded once. Germline lookup yields CDR1 SGHVS and CDR2 FQNEAQ. V shed 2 bases and J shed 2 bases, with 13 bases lying between them. The CDR3 runs to 15 residues. As concerns this clonotype: The antigen remains undetermined.

V usage is TRBV7-8 and J usage is TRBJ2-7, with a possible D match to TRBD1 (7 bases). The source material was cultured CD8+ T cells from PBMCs, sampled from culture after CMV antigen stimulation. This clonotype was obtained from a human donor in good health (CMV status not recorded). Some clones in this sample may be carry-over from other donors' samples. The CDR3 DNA sequence: TGTGCCAGCAGCTTACCTGACAGGGAGGCCTACGAGCAGTACGTC. It yields the protein CASSLPDREAYEQYV.